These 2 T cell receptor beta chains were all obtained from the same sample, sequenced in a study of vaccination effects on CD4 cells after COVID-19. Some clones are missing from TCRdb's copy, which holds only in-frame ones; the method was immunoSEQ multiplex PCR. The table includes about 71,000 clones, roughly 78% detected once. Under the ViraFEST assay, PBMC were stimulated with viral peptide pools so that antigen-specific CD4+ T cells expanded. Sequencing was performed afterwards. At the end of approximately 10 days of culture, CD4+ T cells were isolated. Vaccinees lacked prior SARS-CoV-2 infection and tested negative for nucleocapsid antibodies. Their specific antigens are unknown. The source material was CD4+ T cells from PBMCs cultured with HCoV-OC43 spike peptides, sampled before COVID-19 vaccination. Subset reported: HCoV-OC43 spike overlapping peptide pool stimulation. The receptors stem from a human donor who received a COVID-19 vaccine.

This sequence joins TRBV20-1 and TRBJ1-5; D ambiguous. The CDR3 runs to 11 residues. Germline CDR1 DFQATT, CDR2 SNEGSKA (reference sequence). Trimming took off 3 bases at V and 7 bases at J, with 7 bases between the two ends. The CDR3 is CSARLGQPQHF. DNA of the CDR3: TGCAGTGCTAGGTTGGGGCAGCCCCAGCATTTT.

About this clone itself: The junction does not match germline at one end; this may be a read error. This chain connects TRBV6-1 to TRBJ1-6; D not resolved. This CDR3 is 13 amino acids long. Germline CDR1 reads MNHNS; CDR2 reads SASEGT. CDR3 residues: CASSEMAGQVPIF. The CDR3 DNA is TGTGCCAGCAGTGAAATGGCCGGGCAGGTGCCCATCTTT.